Presented here are 32 T cell receptor delta chains from one specimen sequenced in a study of in vitro expanded adult blood gammadelta T cells. TCRdb reanalyzed the 5' RACE reads using CATT. The table records about 700 delta-chain clones, 45% to 55% of them present only once. What these receptors recognize is not known. After expansion, live CD3+ TCRgammadelta+ Vgamma9+ Vdelta2+ T cells were sorted by FACS. A one-day pulse of 10 nM HMBPP was given to PBMC before three washes. The cells grew for roughly 13 days in culture, receiving fresh IL-2 every 3 to 4 days. Sequences were derived from gamma-delta T cells from peripheral blood expanded in culture, sampled from an in vitro culture stimulated with HMBPP. These receptors were taken from an adult in good health.

Note on this clone: This DNA's translation and the protein TCRdb lists, from a much larger clone, do not match at residue 13, likely due to a read error; the protein shown is translated from the DNA. The V and J genes are TRDV2 and TRDJ1; a possible D gene is TRDD3 (5 bases). This CDR3 region has 15 residues. Germline CDR1 and CDR2: GEAIGNYY and EKD. CDR3: CACDTVGTHTDKPIF. CDR3 coding DNA: TGTGCCTGTGACACCGTGGGGACTCACACCGATAAACCCATCTTT.

For this clone: At one end the junction does not follow the germline gene, possibly because of a read error. V is TRDV2 and J is TRDJ1; 10 bases are a match to TRDD3. This CDR3 region has 16 residues. CDR1 is GEAIGNYY and CDR2 is EKD in the germline V gene. In nucleotides, the CDR3 is TGTGCCTGTGAGCATCTGGGGGATATAAACACTGATAAACTCATCTTT. Translating gives CACEHLGDINTDKLIF.

Only a few counts were recorded for this clone. A much larger clone differs by one base, so this may be a read error. The sample holds other DNA sequences that translate to the same CDR3. The chain links TRDV2 to TRDJ1, with 13 bases that match TRDD3. Looked up from germline, CDR1 is GEAIGNYY and CDR2 is EKD. Germline trimming cut 3 bases from V and 5 bases from J; bases unmatched to any gene: 8. The CDR3 consists of 16 residues. This CDR3 reads CACDVLGDTATDKLIF. CDR3 DNA: TGTGCCTGTGACGTACTGGGGGATACGGCCACTGATAAACTCATCTTT.

About this clone: It is likely a read error: a sequence one base away is far more abundant. The CDR3 region has the DNA TGTGCCTGTGACCCGTATGGGGGACGGAGCTCCTGGGACACCCGACAGATGTTTTTC. As protein: CACDPYGGRSSWDTRQMFF. The chain couples TRDV2 to TRDJ3; 7 bases line up with TRDD3. After removal of 3 bases from V and 0 bases from J, the junction contained 10 bases not matched to a gene. Germline V lookup: CDR1 GEAIGNYY, CDR2 EKD. The CDR3 covers 19 residues.

With regard to this clone: A far larger clone is off by one base, so a read error is likely. The gene calls are TRDV2 and TRDJ1, with TRDD3 matching over 13 bases. The CDR3 is made up of 20 amino acids. The germline CDR1 and CDR2 sequences are GEAIGNYY and EKD. The DNA of the CDR3 is TGTGCCGGTGACACGCCTTTTACTGGGGGATACGGACAGTACACCGATAAACTCATCTTT. It encodes CAGDTPFTGGYGQYTDKLIF.

To note about this clone: A far larger clone is one nucleotide away, so this likely arose from a read error. V is TRDV2 and J is TRDJ1; D remains unclear. V was trimmed by 8 bases and J by 3 bases, leaving 18 bases between them. The CDR3 is made up of 14 amino acids. Germline CDR1 reads GEAIGNYY; CDR2 reads EKD. The CDR3 bases are TGTGCCTTGGAGTCCCTTTCTACCTCCGATAAACTCATCTTT. It yields the protein CALESLSTSDKLIF.

This clone occurred a few times. A read error may be the cause here, since a much bigger clone is one base away. The same CDR3 arises from other DNA sequences in this sample as well. The V gene is TRDV2, the J gene TRDJ4, with 8 nucleotides matching TRDD3. The CDR3 runs to 15 residues. Germline loops: CDR1 GEAIGNYY, CDR2 EKD. With 4 bases clipped from V and 2 bases from J, the junction kept 11 bases outside the gene matches. For the CDR3, the DNA is TGTGCCTGTGAACACCTGGGGGACCGGTCAAGACCCCTGATCTTT. Protein sequence: CACEHLGDRSRPLIF.

Concerning this clone itself: It is likely a read error: a sequence one base away is far more abundant. The chain has TRDV2 and TRDJ1; 13 nucleotides line up with TRDD3. V lost 3 bases to trimming and J lost 0 bases; unmatched junction nucleotides: 15. The CDR3 length is 20 residues. CDR1 and CDR2 (germline): GEAIGNYY, EKD. Here the CDR3 DNA reads TGTGCCTGTGACGCGCCTTTTACTGGGGGATACGGACAGTACACCGATAAACTCATCTTT. Translated: CACDAPFTGGYGQYTDKLIF.

Worth noting for this clone: A read error is the likely source, as a far larger clone sits one nucleotide away. Other DNA sequences within the sample encode an identical CDR3. This sequence joins TRDV2 and TRDJ1; TRDD3 matches at 11 bases. CDR3 length equals 19 residues. Germline values: CDR1 GEAIGNYY, CDR2 EKD. The CDR3 region is CACDKVMGDTRGYTDKLIF. CDR3 nucleotide sequence: TGTGCCTGCGACAAGGTAATGGGGGATACGCGGGGATACACCGATAAACTCATCTTT.

In regard to this clone: With a much larger clone just one base away, this may be a read error. Other nucleotide sequences from this sample produce the same CDR3. The V and J genes are TRDV2 and TRDJ1, with 12 bases aligning to TRDD3. Germline CDR1 reads GEAIGNYY; CDR2 reads EKD. Trimming removed 0 bases from V and 5 bases from J; junction bases left unmatched: 12. The CDR3 has 18 amino acids. DNA of the CDR3: TGTGCCTGTGACACCTTGCGCGCCACTGGGGGATACCCTGATAAACTCATCTTT. Its translation is CACDTLRATGGYPDKLIF.

This clone was found once. Given a far larger clone just one base away, this is likely a sequencing read error. This chain joins TRDV2 and TRDJ1; 8 bases fit TRDD3. The germline V gene has CDR1 GEAIGNYY and CDR2 EKD. This CDR3 is built from 16 residues. The CDR3 DNA follows: TGTGCCTGTGACCCGATTACTGGGGGGTACACCGTTAAACTCATCTTT. Protein sequence: CACDPITGGYTVKLIF.

Comments on this clone: This likely reflects a read error, since a far larger clone is one base away. The V and J genes are TRDV2 and TRDJ3; perhaps TRDD3 as D (6 bases). CDR1 GEAIGNYY and CDR2 EKD come from the germline V gene. The CDR3 length is 19 residues. CDR3 amino acids: CASDTVLGRQPWDTRQMFF. CDR3 DNA sequence: TGTGCCAGTGACACCGTCCTGGGGCGACAACCCTGGGACACCCGACAGATGTTTTTC.

This clone occurred once. Given a far larger clone just one base away, this is likely a sequencing read error. The genes are TRDV2 and TRDJ1; unclear D gene. This CDR3 has 14 residues. V was pared by 8 bases and J by 3 bases, with 18 bases between. Germline values: CDR1 GEAIGNYY, CDR2 EKD. CDR3 coding DNA: TGTGCCTTGGAGTCCCTTGCTACCTCCGATAAACTCATCTTT. Its protein is CALESLATSDKLIF.

A few counts support this clone. A far larger clone is just one base off, so this is likely a read error. Other DNA variants within this sample encode the same CDR3. V is TRDV2 and J is TRDJ1; no clear D. The CDR3 is 14 residues long. Germline V gene lookup returns CDR1 GEAIGNYY and CDR2 EKD. CDR3: CACDSLSHTDKLIF. The CDR3 region has the DNA TGTGCCTGTGACTCCCTTTCCCACACAGATAAACTCATCTTT.

Concerning this clone itself: A far larger clone is one base from this, pointing to a likely read error. The sample holds other DNA sequences that translate to the same CDR3. The chain joins TRDV2 to TRDJ1, with TRDD3 matching over 7 bases. Looked up from germline, CDR1 is GEAIGNYY and CDR2 is EKD. CDR3 length: 20 amino acids. Here the CDR3 DNA reads TGTGCTTGTGACGGTCTGGGGGGTGTCCGGGAAGCTCTATTCACCGATAAACTCATCTTT. This translates into CACDGLGGVREALFTDKLIF.

With respect to this clone: A much larger clone sits a single nucleotide away, making a read error possible. Distinct nucleotide sequences in the sample also encode this CDR3. J is TRDJ1 and V is TRDV2; 9 bases line up with TRDD3. This CDR3 spans 15 amino acids. Germline CDR1 is GEAIGNYY and CDR2 is EKD. The CDR3 sequence is CACDSLGEYTDKLIF. CDR3 nucleotide sequence: TGTGCCTGTGACTCACTGGGGGAATACACTGATAAACTCATCTTT.

On this clone itself: The TCRdb protein comes from a much larger clone and disagrees with this DNA's translation at residue 10, likely due to a read error; the protein given here is derived from the DNA. The chain carries TRDV2 and TRDJ1; D gene unclear. CDR1 is GEAIGNYY, CDR2 EKD, per germline. The CDR3 totals 15 residues. With 3 bases removed from V and 4 bases from J, the gap between germline ends came to 17 bases. Written as DNA, the CDR3 is TGTGCCTGTGACTCGATAAGCTGGCCCATCGATAAACTCATCTTT. This encodes CACDSISWPIDKLIF.

The sample holds one count of this clone. The likely explanation is a read error, given a far larger clone one base away. This chain uses TRDV2 with TRDJ2; D gene uncertain. Germline CDR1 reads GEAIGNYY; CDR2 reads EKD. This CDR3 has 16 amino acids. V lost 1 base, J lost 4 bases, and 15 bases lay in between. The CDR3 nucleotides are TGTGCCTGTGACACTTTGGGAGTTACTTCGACAGCACAACTCTTCTTT. Its translation: CACDTLGVTSTAQLFF.

On this clone itself: A far larger clone is a single base away, which makes a read error likely. At the DNA level, this CDR3 is encoded by other sequences in the same sample as well. The V call is TRDV2, the J call TRDJ1; D is possibly TRDD3 (5 bases). The germline V gene has CDR1 GEAIGNYY and CDR2 EKD. This CDR3 has 14 residues. The CDR3 here is CACDSLAQEDKLIF. Here the CDR3 DNA reads TGTGCCTGTGACTCCCTAGCCCAAGAGGATAAACTTATCTTT.

This clone was picked up one time. Given a far larger clone just one base away, this is likely a sequencing read error. V usage is TRDV2 and J usage is TRDJ3, with 9 bases matching TRDD3. V shed 0 bases, J shed 0 bases, and the junction held 8 bases outside the gene matches. The CDR3 runs to 20 residues. Germline loops: CDR1 GEAIGNYY, CDR2 EKD. The CDR3 DNA reads as TGTGCCTGTGACACCACGCAGGGGGATACAAGCTCCTGGGACACCCGACAGATGTTTTTC. Translated: CACDTTQGDTSSWDTRQMFF.

As regards this clone: A far larger clone is just one base off, so this is likely a read error. The CDR3 loop reads CACDTVWGIRARGDTDKRIF. DNA for the CDR3: TGTGCCTGTGACACCGTCTGGGGGATACGCGCGCGGGGGGACACCGATAAACGCATCTTT. The V call is TRDV2, the J call TRDJ1, with 12 bases lining up with TRDD3. This CDR3 contains 20 residues. Germline CDR1 GEAIGNYY, CDR2 EKD.

In the case of this clone: This likely reflects a read error, since a far larger clone is one base away. The sample has other DNA sequences that encode this CDR3 too. CDR3 region: CACDALLGENDKLIF. The CDR3 DNA reads TGTGCCTGCGACGCCCTACTGGGGGAGAACGATAAACTCATCTTT. The chain is built from TRDV2 and TRDJ1; 9 bases align to TRDD3. V was clipped by 7 bases and J by 4 bases; unmatched bases: 12. This CDR3 is 15 amino acids long. Germline V lookup: CDR1 GEAIGNYY, CDR2 EKD.

This clone has more than one count but fewer than ten. A single base is all that separates this from a far larger clone, so a read error is likely. The chain is built from TRDV2 and TRDJ1; D not certain. Germline-derived CDR1 and CDR2 are GEAIGNYY and EKD. The CDR3 sequence is 15 residues long. Between the trimmed V and J ends, which lost 3 bases and 1 base, there was a span of 14 bases. DNA for the CDR3: TGTGCCTGTGACTCGATAAGCTGGTCCACCGATAAACTCATCTTT. Encoded protein: CACDSISWSTDKLIF.

This clone is classed as large. The CDR3 sequence is CACDPLGDLTDKLIF. The CDR3 region has the DNA TGTGCCTGTGACCCCCTGGGGGACCTGACCGATAAACTCATCTTT. The chain joins TRDV2 to TRDJ1, with 8 nucleotides matching TRDD3. CDR1 is GEAIGNYY and CDR2 is EKD in the germline V gene. Losses at the gene ends were 3 bases for V and 2 bases for J; bases not matched to a gene: 7. The CDR3 loop spans 15 amino acids.

Points on this clone: This likely stems from a read error, as it lies one base from a far larger clone. The chain uses TRDV2 and TRDJ1; possibly TRDD3 for D (5 bases). The germline V gene has CDR1 GEAIGNYY and CDR2 EKD. This CDR3 has 17 amino acids. The germline V and J ends were trimmed by 2 bases and 3 bases, with 21 bases remaining between them. CDR3 bases: TGTGCCTGTGACAGCGTAAAGAAAGACCTGGGATCCGATAAACTCATCTTT. Protein: CACDSVKKDLGSDKLIF.

As to this clone: A far larger clone is one base from this, pointing to a likely read error. The identical CDR3 is also encoded by other nucleotide sequences in the sample. The rearrangement links TRDV2 to TRDJ3; 7 bases match TRDD3. CDR1 and CDR2 (germline): GEAIGNYY, EKD. The CDR3 is 20 residues long. Here the CDR3 DNA reads TGTGCTTGTGACACCACGCAGGGGGATCCAAGCTCCTGGGACACCCGACAGATGTTTTTC. As protein: CACDTTQGDPSSWDTRQMFF.

By its share, this clone is hyperexpanded (1% or more). At the DNA level, this CDR3 is encoded by other sequences in the same sample as well. The chain joins TRDV2 to TRDJ1; 12 nucleotides agree with TRDD3. Germline V gene lookup returns CDR1 GEAIGNYY and CDR2 EKD. The CDR3 length is 20 residues. V lost 0 bases to trimming and J lost 0 bases; unmatched junction nucleotides: 13. The DNA of the CDR3 is TGTGCCTGTGACACCGTCTGGGGGATACGCGCGCGGGGGGACACCGATAAACTCATCTTT. This codes for CACDTVWGIRARGDTDKLIF.

The CDR3 DNA follows: TGTGCCTGTGACACCGGTTTCCAAGGTACTGGGGGAGCTTGCTCCTGGGACACCCGACAGATGTTTTTC. Encoded protein: CACDTGFQGTGGACSWDTRQMFF. The chain links TRDV2 to TRDJ3; 9 bases map to TRDD3. V was clipped by 0 bases and J by 0 bases; unmatched bases: 17. The CDR3 spans 23 residues. Per germline, CDR1 GEAIGNYY and CDR2 EKD.

This clone ranks as hyperexpanded. The same CDR3 is also encoded by other DNA sequences in this sample. The CDR3 is CACDGLSDGRGIRGPDKLIF. The CDR3 region has the DNA TGTGCCTGTGACGGGCTTTCTGATGGACGGGGGATACGAGGTCCCGATAAACTCATCTTT. The V gene is TRDV2, the J gene TRDJ1; 10 positions match TRDD3. The length of the CDR3 is 20 residues. CDR1 is GEAIGNYY and CDR2 is EKD in the germline V gene. V trimming: 3 bases; J trimming: 3 bases; junction bases outside the gene matches: 21.

This clone came up a few times. J is TRDJ1 and V is TRDV2, with D possibly TRDD3 on 6 matching bases. CDR3 length: 16 residues. Trimming cost V 0 bases and J 0 bases, with 13 bases left between them. CDR1 and CDR2 (germline): GEAIGNYY, EKD. CDR3 bases: TGTGCCTGTGACACCGTCGGGGATCGGTACACCGATAAACTCATCTTT. Translating gives CACDTVGDRYTDKLIF.

To note about this clone: A far larger clone differs by one base, so this is likely a read error. V gene TRDV2 combines with J gene TRDJ3; D gene uncertain. The CDR3 runs 19 residues. From germline, CDR1 is GEAIGNYY and CDR2 EKD. V lost 0 bases to trimming and J lost 1 base, with 15 bases between them. DNA for the CDR3: TGTGCCTGTGACACCGCCGGGAGATCAGGATCCTGGGACACCCGACAGATGTTTTTC. Its translation: CACDTAGRSGSWDTRQMFF.

This clone was seen a handful of times. A much more abundant neighbour one base away suggests this may be a read error. The sample carries other DNA sequences with the same CDR3. CDR3 region: CACDGLSDGRGIRGPDKLIF. CDR3 DNA sequence: TGTGCCTGTGACGGGCTTTCTGATGGACGGGGGATACGAGGTCCTGATAAACTCATCTTT. This chain connects TRDV2 to TRDJ1; 10 positions match TRDD3. CDR3 length equals 20 residues. Germline V gives CDR1 GEAIGNYY, CDR2 EKD. V shed 3 bases, J shed 5 bases, and the junction held 23 bases outside the gene matches.